This TCR beta chain is from a study of blood T cell repertoires in COVID-19 (dated by TCRdb to about 2020). About the full investigation: The collaborator samples originated in the United States, Italy and Spain and spanned the acute and convalescent phases of COVID-19. The material from the prospective study consisted of cDNA or gDNA derived from T cells, B-cell-depleted T cells, or PBMCs. The dataset comprised deeply sampled blood TCRbeta repertoires from subjects exposed to, actively infected with, or recovered from COVID-19. The repertoires were released in a freely available public database intended as a resource for research on the immune response to SARS-CoV-2. Samples were obtained from the ongoing ImmuneRACE study (first 160 participants) and from 1,254 subjects provided by 6 global collaborators. The sample metadata nearly always contained a de-identified subject ID, COVID-19 status, age in years and sex. Where HLA class I and class II types were available, the types were taken from metadata supplied by the sample provider, not from assay-based typing. Broader findings and caveats from the paper: The amount of clinical and demographic metadata varied by source and participant and was provided uncurated.

TCRbeta CDR3 regions were amplified from genomic DNA by means of the immunoSEQ Assay, a bias-controlled multiplex PCR. Per the source publication's procedure: The number of nucleated cells in each sample was estimated by amplification of reference gene primers within the assay. To quantify the absolute abundance of each unique TCRbeta CDR3 rearrangement, sequence reads were collapsed and filtered. Productive Simpson clonality was computed per sample as the square root of Simpson's diversity index over productive rearrangements. The table comes from immuneACCESS by way of TCRdb, which keeps in-frame sequences with V and J called. Part of the clones is missing from these tables; in studies checked, under half for an unresolved V gene and the rest for unknown reasons. Clone size and the V and J calls come from that table; the DNA yielded D and trimming. The sample data list roughly 99,000 clones, and around 74% of these were observed just once. The ten most abundant clones make up 15% to 20% of the sample.

In regard to this clone: The antigen this receptor binds is unknown. Base qualities are not provided; no much larger clone lies one nucleotide away.

Collaborating institutions collected whole blood in K2EDTA tubes following their own protocols. Collaborator samples were shipped for TCRbeta analysis as frozen whole blood, isolated PBMCs, or DNA extracted from either sample type. V and J are trimmed by 4 bases and 0 bases, and the gene matches miss 8 bases of the junction. The germline V gene (reference sequence) provides CDR1 SGHKS and CDR2 YYEKEE. The CDR3 has 16 amino acids, counting the end cysteine and phenylalanine. Only the CDR3 region is kept as DNA, spanning 48 bases read in frame from base 1. The TCR sequence derives from a woman aged 80 or over with active or convalescent COVID-19. The chain uses TRBV5-5 and TRBJ2-3, with TRBD2 matching 7 junction bases. Source material: peripheral blood. In nucleotide form, the sequence is TGTGCCAGCAGCGGACCGGGACTACAAAGCACAGATACGCAGTATTTT. This translates into CASSGPGLQSTDTQYF.